This TCR beta chain is from a study of T cell changes during pregnancy in multiple sclerosis (dated by TCRdb to the late 2010s). About the investigation overall: The study looked at changes in the T cell repertoire across pregnancy in women with multiple sclerosis.

As for this clone: Its antigen is not yet known. Qualities for individual bases were not recorded, and no much larger clone is one base off.

The library relied on the immunoSEQ multiplex PCR assay. TCRdb provides this immuneACCESS table in a form limited to in-frame rearrangements. Some clones are lacking; in checked studies, under half of them reflect an unresolved V gene, and why the rest are absent is not known. The sample data list about 44,000 clones, and less than 95% of these were observed just once. The leading ten clones occupy over 0.45% of the sample. The specimen comprised CD4+ T cells from peripheral blood mononuclear cells, sampled in the third trimester of pregnancy. The origin of this receptor is a female donor with multiple sclerosis, enrolled in a pregnancy study.

Here the CDR3 is given as CASSMKQGQGHEQYF. The bases are TGTGCCAGTAGTATGAAACAGGGACAGGGCCACGAGCAGTACTTC. Rearrangement joined TRBV19 to TRBJ2-7, and 9 bases in between align with TRBD1. The CDR3 numbers 15 residues from cysteine through phenylalanine. Only the CDR3 region is kept as DNA, spanning 45 bases read in frame from base 1. The germline V gene (reference sequence) gives CDR1 as LNHDA and CDR2 as SQIVND. V lost 3 bases and J lost 5 bases, and the count of bases not matched to a germline gene is 8.